The following is a T cell receptor beta chain sequence with its context. The entry originates in a study of blood T cell repertoires in COVID-19. Study context: COVID-19 samples collected from the United States, Italy and Spain covered acute and convalescent phases. Nucleic acid was either cDNA or gDNA, and it came from T cells, B-cell-depleted T cells, or PBMCs.

The V segment lost 4 bases and the J segment 12 bases; nucleotides outside the gene matches: 15. CDR3 length: 15 residues. Germline loops: CDR1 SGDLS, CDR2 YYNGEE. Assay: immunoSEQ multiplex PCR; the TCRdb copy retains only in-frame clones and omits some. The table lists about 210,000 clones, about 91% of them singletons. The participants were between 18 and 89 years old and came from fewer than 25 US areas. Participants had their cohort set by participant-reported clinical history. The sequence was obtained from a man aged 18 to 30 with acute COVID-19. V and J are TRBV9 and TRBJ2-1; 8 bases agree with TRBD1. The sample consisted of PBMCs or T cells enriched from blood (not recorded which). Written as DNA, the CDR3 is TGTGCCAGCAGCCCCTGGGACAGGTCACTAAGCCTGCAGTTCTTC. Amino acids: CASSPWDRSLSLQFF. Full variable domain (remainder filled in from reference TRBV9 and TRBJ2-1): DSGVTQTPKHLITATGQRVTLRCSPRSGDLSVYWYQQSLDQGLQFLIQYYNGEERAKGNILERFSAQQFPDLHSELNLSSLELGDSALYFCASSPWDRSLSLQFFGPGTRLTVL.